The present T cell receptor beta chain was sequenced within a study of blood T cell repertoires in COVID-19. Overall study: Acute and convalescent COVID-19 samples came from the United States, Italy and Spain. PBMCs, B-cell-depleted T cells, or T cells were the source of the cDNA or gDNA that made up the material.

Germline CDR1 LNHDA, CDR2 SQIVND (reference sequence). The germline V and J ends were trimmed by 8 bases and 11 bases, with 15 bases remaining between them. This CDR3 has 11 residues. In the original analysis: Quantification of nucleated cells was approximated via reference gene primer amplification. The data were produced by immunoSEQ multiplex PCR, yet TCRdb's version contains in-frame clones alone and is incomplete. Clone size and V and J calls were adopted from that table, with D and trimming inferred from the DNA. The sample comprises some 140,000 clones, roughly 71% of which are singletons, and about 18% rests with the top ten.

The source material was peripheral blood. V gene TRBV19 combines with J gene TRBJ1-1; possible D gene TRBD1, 6 bases. The sequence was collected from a man aged 80 or over with acute or convalescent COVID-19. The CDR3 DNA reads as TGTGCCAGTTCAAAGGGGGTAACGGCTTTCTTT. It codes for CASSKGVTAFF.